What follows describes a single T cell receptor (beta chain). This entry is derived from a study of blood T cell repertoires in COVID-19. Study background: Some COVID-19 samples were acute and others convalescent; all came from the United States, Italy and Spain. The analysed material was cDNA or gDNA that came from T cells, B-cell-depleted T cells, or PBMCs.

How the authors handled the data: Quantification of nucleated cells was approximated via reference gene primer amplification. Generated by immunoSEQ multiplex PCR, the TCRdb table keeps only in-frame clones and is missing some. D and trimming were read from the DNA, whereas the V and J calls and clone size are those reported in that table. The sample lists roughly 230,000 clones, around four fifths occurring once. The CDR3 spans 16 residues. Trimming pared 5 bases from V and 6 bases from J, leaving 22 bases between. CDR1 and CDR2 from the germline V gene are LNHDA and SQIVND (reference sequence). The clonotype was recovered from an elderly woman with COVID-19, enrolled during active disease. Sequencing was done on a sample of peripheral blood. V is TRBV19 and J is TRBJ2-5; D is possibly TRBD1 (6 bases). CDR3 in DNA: TGTGCCAGTAGTCCAAGCCAGGGGCAAAGGCGACAGACCCAGTACTTC. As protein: CASSPSQGQRRQTQYF.